The 32 T cell receptor beta chains below all came from one sample that was sequenced in a study of memory CD4+ T cells and cytomegalovirus serostatus. Single viable CD3+CD4+CD8-CD45RO+ cells were sorted as the memory CD4+ T cells. Clones were read by immunoSEQ multiplex PCR, and TCRdb kept only the in-frame ones, dropping some. The repertoire holds some 87,000 clones, with 80% as singletons. The specimen was memory CD4+ T cells from blood. These receptors all come from an adult in good health and CMV-seropositive.

This clone appeared once. This chain joins TRBV6-1 and TRBJ2-1; D is possibly TRBD1 or TRBD2 (5 bases each). The ends were cut back, 5 bases at V and 6 bases at J, with 8 bases in the middle. The germline V gene encodes CDR1 MNHNS and CDR2 SASEGT. The CDR3 covers 12 residues. The CDR3 loop reads CASSRDGNEQFF. The CDR3 region has the DNA TGTGCCAGCAGTAGGGACGGCAATGAGCAGTTCTTC.

The genes are TRBV7-8 and TRBJ2-7, with D possibly being TRBD1 (6 bases). The CDR3 is 13 amino acids. Per the germline V gene, CDR1 is SGHVS and CDR2 is FQNEAQ. Trimming left V 5 bases short and J 3 bases short, with 11 bases between. CDR3 sequence (DNA): TGTGCCAGCAGCCCATACAGGGTCTACGAGCAGTACTTC. This translates into CASSPYRVYEQYF.

CDR3 sequence: CAIGYLAGGAYEQYF. The CDR3 nucleotides are TGTGCCATCGGATATCTAGCGGGAGGGGCCTACGAGCAGTACTTC. The rearrangement uses TRBV10-3 and TRBJ2-7, with 12 bases identical to TRBD2. Germline CDR1 and CDR2: ENHRY and SYGVKD. Trimming took 8 bases from V and 2 from J; bases not matched to a gene: 7. The CDR3 contains 15 residues.

The sample holds one count of this clone. This chain connects TRBV2 to TRBJ2-1; D might be TRBD1 (5 bases). Germline V lookup: CDR1 SNHLY, CDR2 FYNNEI. This CDR3 region has 16 residues. Trimming removed 3 bases at V and 3 bases at J, with 15 bases between. CDR3 coding DNA: TGTGCCAGCAGTGAGGGGCAGGGTAGGGACTACAATGAGCAGTTCTTC. This translates into CASSEGQGRDYNEQFF.

V usage is TRBV25-1 and J usage is TRBJ2-7; TRBD2 is a possible D gene (5 bases). V gave up 9 bases and J gave up 0 bases, with 18 bases separating them. This CDR3 comprises 15 residues. The germline CDR1 and CDR2 sequences are MGHDK and SYGVNS. The DNA of the CDR3 is TGTGCCAGTCAAAAGGGCCGGGGAAGCTCCTACGAGCAGTACTTC. Translating it yields CASQKGRGSSYEQYF.

The V call is TRBV30, the J call TRBJ1-3; D is ambiguous. The length of the CDR3 is 12 residues. Trimming pared 5 bases from V and 1 base from J, leaving 6 bases between. Germline V gene data show CDR1 as GTSNPN and CDR2 as SVGIG (reference sequence). CDR3 residues: CAWAESGNTIYF. For the CDR3, the DNA is TGTGCCTGGGCGGAGTCTGGAAACACCATATATTTT.

The chain carries TRBV28 and TRBJ2-2; 8 positions match TRBD2. The germline CDR1 and CDR2 sequences are MDHEN and SYDVKM. The length of the CDR3 is 15 residues. J lost 5 bases, V lost 2 bases, and 4 bases had no gene match. CDR3 protein: CASSLATSGTGELFF. CDR3 DNA sequence: TGTGCCAGCAGTTTAGCCACTAGCGGAACCGGGGAGCTGTTTTTT.

Written as DNA, the CDR3 is TGTGCCAGCGCCGGGACAGGGTTTTGGGAGCAGTACTTC. Protein product: CASAGTGFWEQYF. This chain joins TRBV11-2 and TRBJ2-7; the match to TRBD1 covers 9 bases. J was trimmed by 7 bases and V by 8 bases; bases with no gene match: 9. Germline V lookup: CDR1 SGHAT, CDR2 FQNNGV. The CDR3 has 13 residues.

A single count supports this clone. The rearrangement links TRBV28 to TRBJ2-7; 11 bases fit TRBD2. Germline V gene sequence: CDR1 MDHEN, CDR2 SYDVKM. CDR3 length: 13 amino acids. Trimming took 9 bases from V and 4 from J; bases not matched to a gene: 5. The CDR3 bases are TGTGCCAGTCAGCTAGCGGGAGGTTACGAGCAGTACTTC. It encodes CASQLAGGYEQYF.

This chain connects TRBV5-1 to TRBJ2-2; D gene unclear. The CDR3 totals 12 residues. The V gene lost 7 bases and the J gene lost 3 bases, with 7 bases spanning the gap. Germline values: CDR1 SGHRS, CDR2 YFSETQ. CDR3 region: CASGFYTGELFF. The DNA for the CDR3 is TGCGCCAGCGGATTTTACACCGGGGAGCTGTTTTTT. The whole variable domain, filled in from reference TRBV5-1 and TRBJ2-2, reads KAGVTQTPRYLIKTRGQQVTLSCSPISGHRSVSWYQQTPGQGLQFLFEYFSETQRNKGNFPGRFSGRQFSNSRSEMNVSTLELGDSALYLCASGFYTGELFFGEGSRLTVL.

The chain employs TRBV7-9 and TRBJ2-3; TRBD1 aligns across 9 bases. V was pared by 5 bases and J by 4 bases, with 16 bases of the junction left unmatched. Germline values: CDR1 SEHNR, CDR2 FQNEAQ (reference sequence). The CDR3 runs 18 residues. CDR3 amino acids: CASSPGTGMRSESDTQYF. As DNA, the CDR3 is TGTGCCAGCAGCCCGGGGACAGGGATGAGATCGGAATCAGATACGCAGTATTTT.

The genes are TRBV5-4 and TRBJ2-5; tentatively, D is TRBD1 (6 bases). The germline gives CDR1 SGHNT, CDR2 YYREEE (reference sequence). The CDR3 length is 15 residues. V was cut by 4 bases and J by 2 bases, with 15 bases left in between. The CDR3 nucleotides read TGTGCCAGCAGCAGGGACGACAGGTCGCAAGAGACCCAGTACTTC. Encoded protein: CASSRDDRSQETQYF.

The V gene is TRBV11-3, the J gene TRBJ2-1, with no clear D. In germline, CDR1 is SGHNT, CDR2 YENEEA. V was trimmed by 8 bases and J by 2 bases, leaving 13 bases between them. The CDR3 spans 14 residues. In nucleotides, the CDR3 is TGTGCCAGCGGGCAAGGTGATACCTACAATGAGCAGTTCTTC. This codes for CASGQGDTYNEQFF.

V and J are TRBV18 and TRBJ1-1, with TRBD1 matching 8 bases. CDR1 and CDR2 from the germline V gene are KGHSH and LQKENI. The CDR3 has 16 residues. The V segment lost 1 base and the J segment 4 bases; nucleotides outside the gene matches: 8. The CDR3 loop is CASSPLGQGATTEAFF. CDR3 sequence (DNA): TGTGCCAGCTCACCACTGGGTCAGGGGGCGACCACTGAAGCTTTCTTT.

The chain joins TRBV7-6 to TRBJ2-3; 7 bases line up with TRBD2. With 1 base clipped from V and 8 bases from J, the junction kept 3 bases outside the gene matches. This CDR3 spans 13 amino acids. CDR1 is SGHVS and CDR2 is FNYEAQ in the germline V gene. CDR3 sequence (DNA): TGTGCCAGCAGCTTAGGGGAGGGAGGTACGCAGTATTTT. Its translation: CASSLGEGGTQYF. The entire variable domain, with the rest obtained from reference TRBV7-6 and TRBJ2-3, is as follows: GAGVSQSPRYKVTKRGQDVALRCDPISGHVSLYWYRQALGQGPEFLTYFNYEAQQDKSGLPNDRFSAERPEGSISTLTIQRTEQRDSAMYRCASSLGEGGTQYFGPGTRLTVL.

V gene TRBV2 combines with J gene TRBJ2-2, with unresolved D. The CDR3 totals 12 residues. V lost 5 bases, J lost 4 bases, and 5 bases lay in between. The V gene's germline CDR1 is SNHLY and CDR2 FYNNEI. The CDR3 region is CASSRFTGELFF. CDR3 DNA sequence: TGTGCCAGCAGTAGGTTCACCGGGGAGCTGTTTTTT.

The chain couples TRBV18 to TRBJ2-7; no firm D call. This CDR3 contains 14 residues. Deletions cut 6 bases from V and 2 bases from J, with 14 bases between. Per germline, CDR1 KGHSH and CDR2 LQKENI. The CDR3 reads CASSAAGPPYEQYF. The CDR3 DNA reads TGTGCCAGCTCGGCGGCCGGCCCTCCCTACGAGCAGTACTTC.

This clone occurred once. The gene calls are TRBV2 and TRBJ1-2; TRBD1 might be the D (5 bases). CDR1 is SNHLY, CDR2 FYNNEI, per germline. The V and J ends lost 0 bases and 7 bases respectively, with 12 bases between them. There are 14 residues in the CDR3. The CDR3 sequence is CASSEALGGGGYTF. CDR3 bases: TGTGCCAGCAGTGAAGCGCTGGGGGGTGGTGGCTACACCTTC.

J is TRBJ2-3 and V is TRBV2; a weak D match, TRBD2 (5 bases). V was shortened by 7 bases and J by 6 bases, with 8 bases between the two germline ends. This CDR3 is built from 11 residues. Germline loops: CDR1 SNHLY, CDR2 FYNNEI. DNA of the CDR3: TGTGCCAGCACTCGGGGTGATACGCAGTATTTT. Translating gives CASTRGDTQYF.

J is TRBJ2-7 and V is TRBV9; D remains ambiguous. Germline values: CDR1 SGDLS, CDR2 YYNGEE. There are 14 residues in the CDR3. The V end was cut by 0 bases, the J end by 6 bases, with 13 bases between. DNA of the CDR3: TGTGCCAGCAGCGTAGCTGGGGATGTCGGCGAGCAGTACTTC. Amino acid sequence: CASSVAGDVGEQYF.

The table lists this clone with a few counts. This rearrangement joins TRBV5-1 to TRBJ2-6; no reliable D call. Germline lookup yields CDR1 SGHRS and CDR2 YFSETQ. The CDR3 loop spans 14 amino acids. Trimming took off 0 bases at V and 0 bases at J, with 1 base between the two ends. The CDR3 nucleotides are TGCGCCAGCAGCTTGGCCTCTGGGGCCAACGTCCTGACTTTC. Its translation: CASSLASGANVLTF.

The J gene is TRBJ1-3, the V gene TRBV9; D gene unclear. Germline V gene lookup returns CDR1 SGDLS and CDR2 YYNGEE. The V gene lost 2 bases and the J gene lost 0 bases, with 9 bases spanning the gap. The CDR3 runs to 15 residues. CDR3 coding DNA: TGTGCCAGCAGCGTGGCAGCTACCTCTGGAAACACCATATATTTT. Amino acid sequence: CASSVAATSGNTIYF.

The rearrangement links TRBV4-3 to TRBJ1-3, with a possible D match to TRBD1 (5 bases). V lost 4 bases, J lost 1 base, and 8 bases lay in between. CDR1 and CDR2 from the germline V gene are LGHNA and YSLEER. There are 14 residues in the CDR3. CDR3 DNA sequence: TGCGCCAGCAGCCCCAAGGGGTCTGGAAACACCATATATTTT. This translates into CASSPKGSGNTIYF.

The rearrangement joins TRBV7-2 to TRBJ2-7; no definite D call. CDR3 length: 13 amino acids. V lost 5 bases, J lost 3 bases, and 11 bases lay in between. Germline V gives CDR1 SGHTA, CDR2 FQGNSA. The CDR3 spells CASSRWADYEQYF. For the CDR3, the DNA is TGTGCCAGCAGCCGATGGGCGGACTACGAGCAGTACTTC.

The chain combines TRBV9 with TRBJ2-7; perhaps D is TRBD1 or TRBD2 (5 bases each). Per germline, CDR1 SGDLS and CDR2 YYNGEE. The CDR3 extends over 14 amino acids. V was shortened by 3 bases and J by 3 bases, with 13 bases between the two germline ends. CDR3 sequence (DNA): TGTGCCAGCAGCGACCGGGACGGATTCTACGAGCAGTACTTC. Translated, it gives CASSDRDGFYEQYF.

The rearrangement uses TRBV10-3 and TRBJ1-3; maybe TRBD1 (6 bases). The CDR3 is 16 amino acids. Trimming left V 3 bases short and J 4 bases short, with 16 bases between. Germline CDR1 is ENHRY and CDR2 is SYGVKD. The CDR3, as DNA: TGTGCCATCAGTGAACGGGGGGCGCCGACCGGAAACACCATATATTTT. This codes for CAISERGAPTGNTIYF.

The V and J genes are TRBV5-4 and TRBJ2-5; D uncertain. Germline values: CDR1 SGHNT, CDR2 YYREEE (reference sequence). Trimming cost V 0 bases and J 5 bases, with 8 bases left between them. The CDR3 loop spans 13 amino acids. For the CDR3, the DNA is TGTGCCAGCAGCTTGGATAATGGGGAGACCCAGTACTTC. This gives the protein CASSLDNGETQYF. Filled out from reference TRBV5-4 and TRBJ2-5, the complete variable domain reads ETGVTQSPTHLIKTRGQQVTLRCSSQSGHNTVSWYQQALGQGPQFIFQYYREEENGRGNFPPRFSGLQFPNYSSELNVNALELDDSALYLCASSLDNGETQYFGPGTRLLVL.

The chain recombines TRBV29-1 with TRBJ2-3; TRBD2 matches 9 bases. CDR1 and CDR2 from the germline V gene are SQVTM and ANQGSEA. With V trimmed by 8 bases and J by 6 bases, 9 bases remained unmatched. This CDR3 contains 13 residues. The CDR3 loop is CSSDFAGGDTQYF. The CDR3 region has the DNA TGCAGCTCGGATTTTGCGGGAGGGGATACGCAGTATTTT.

As regards this clone: Other DNA sequences within the sample encode an identical CDR3. The chain is built from TRBV19 and TRBJ2-2, with D maybe TRBD2 (5 bases). V was pared by 6 bases and J by 0 bases, with 11 bases between. CDR1 is LNHDA, CDR2 SQIVND, per germline (reference sequence). The CDR3 is 15 residues long. This CDR3 reads CASRTGGPNTGELFF. CDR3 sequence (DNA): TGTGCCAGTAGGACTGGAGGACCGAACACCGGGGAGCTGTTTTTT. Full variable domain (rest looked up from reference TRBV19 and TRBJ2-2): DGGITQSPKYLFRKEGQNVTLSCEQNLNHDAMYWYRQDPGQGLRLIYYSQIVNDFQKGDIAEGYSVSREKKESFPLTVTSAQKNPTAFYLCASRTGGPNTGELFFGEGSRLTVL.

CDR3 region: CASSPNGQPTDTQYF. CDR3 DNA: TGTGCCAGCTCACCTAACGGACAGCCCACAGATACGCAGTATTTT. The rearrangement links TRBV18 to TRBJ2-3; TRBD1 might be the D (6 bases). Trimming removed 3 bases at V and 2 bases at J, with 12 bases between. Germline CDR1 and CDR2: KGHSH and LQKENI. The CDR3 extends over 15 amino acids.

V gene TRBV29-1 combines with J gene TRBJ1-2, with 9 bases lining up with TRBD1. After removal of 4 bases from V and 3 bases from J, the junction contained 3 bases not matched to a gene. CDR3 size: 13 residues. CDR1 is SQVTM, CDR2 ANQGSEA, per germline. CDR3 loop: CSVATGGDYGYTF. DNA for the CDR3: TGCAGCGTTGCCACAGGGGGCGACTATGGCTACACCTTC.

V gene TRBV7-2 combines with J gene TRBJ2-3; 11 bases line up with TRBD2. The CDR3 totals 17 residues. Germline V gene lookup returns CDR1 SGHTA and CDR2 FQGNSA. V shed 5 bases, J shed 4 bases, and the junction held 11 bases outside the gene matches. As DNA, the CDR3 is TGTGCCAGCAGCCGAACTAGCGGGAGCATTATTTCAGATACGCAGTATTTT. Translation: CASSRTSGSIISDTQYF.